These 5 T cell receptor beta chains originate from one sample sequenced in a study of cytomegalovirus exposure and HLA in healthy donors. 13 Jbeta primers and 60 Vbeta primers were used for the PCR. Some clones are missing from TCRdb's copy, which holds only in-frame ones; the method was immunoSEQ multiplex PCR. Here the sample spans 200,000 or so clones, approximately 85% being singletons. Sample: PBMCs. The receptors derive from a woman aged 50 to 60 in good health and CMV-seropositive.

This chain links TRBV4-1 with TRBJ2-2; D perhaps matches TRBD2 (5 bases). V lost 1 base, J lost 1 base, and 7 bases lay in between. The CDR3 runs to 15 residues. Germline assignment: CDR1 MGHRA and CDR2 YSYEKL. The CDR3, as DNA: TGCGCCAGCAGCCAAGCGGGAAGGAACACCGGGGAGCTGTTTTTT. Protein product: CASSQAGRNTGELFF.

The chain carries TRBV2 and TRBJ1-5; 9 bases line up with TRBD1. V was clipped by 7 bases and J by 4 bases; unmatched bases: 14. CDR3 length equals 17 residues. CDR1 SNHLY and CDR2 FYNNEI come from the germline V gene. CDR3: CASTFTTGGFSNQPQHF. DNA for the CDR3: TGTGCCAGCACCTTTACGACAGGGGGGTTCTCTAATCAGCCCCAGCATTTT. The variable domain in full, with the rest retrieved from reference TRBV2 and TRBJ1-5, is EPEVTQTPSHQVTQMGQEVILRCVPISNHLYFYWYRQILGQKVEFLVSFYNNEISEKSEIFDDQFSVERPDGSNFTLKIRSTKLEDSAMYFCASTFTTGGFSNQPQHFGDGTRLSIL.

Regarding this clone: Relative to the germline gene, one junction end is altered; a read error may explain this. The chain combines TRBV7-6 with TRBJ2-6; 8 bases map to TRBD1. The length of the CDR3 is 17 residues. Germline CDR1 and CDR2: SGHVS and FNYEAQ. Here the CDR3 reads CASSLVGQVSGANGLTF. The CDR3 DNA reads TGTGCCAGCAGCTTAGTGGGACAGGTCTCTGGGGCCAACGGCCTGACTTTC.

The rearrangement joins TRBV10-3 to TRBJ1-5, with TRBD1 identical over 9 bases. The CDR3 extends over 14 amino acids. V was clipped by 2 bases and J by 5 bases; unmatched bases: 1. The germline V gene has CDR1 ENHRY and CDR2 SYGVKD. CDR3 coding DNA: TGTGCCATCAGTGAGGACAGGGGGGATCAGCCCCAGCATTTT. Its protein is CAISEDRGDQPQHF.

Concerning this clone: Other DNA variants within this sample encode the same CDR3. V usage is TRBV18 and J usage is TRBJ2-5; no firm D call. Looked up from germline, CDR1 is KGHSH and CDR2 is LQKENI. V lost 2 bases, J lost 1 base, and 5 bases lay in between. The CDR3 totals 13 residues. In DNA, the CDR3 is TGTGCCAGCTCACCAGGAGTCCAAGAGACCCAGTACTTC. Its protein product is CASSPGVQETQYF.